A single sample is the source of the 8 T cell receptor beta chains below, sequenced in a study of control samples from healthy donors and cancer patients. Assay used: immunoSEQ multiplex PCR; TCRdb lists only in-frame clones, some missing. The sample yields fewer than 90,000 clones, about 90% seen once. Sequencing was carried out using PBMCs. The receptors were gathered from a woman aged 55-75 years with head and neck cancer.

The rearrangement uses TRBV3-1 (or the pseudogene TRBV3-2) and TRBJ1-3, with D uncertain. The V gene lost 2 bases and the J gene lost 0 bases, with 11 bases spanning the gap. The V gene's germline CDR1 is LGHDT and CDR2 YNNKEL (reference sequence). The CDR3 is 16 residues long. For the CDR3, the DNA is TGTGCCAGCAGCCAATCGGACGGGAGCTCTGGAAACACCATATATTTT. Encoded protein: CASSQSDGSSGNTIYF.

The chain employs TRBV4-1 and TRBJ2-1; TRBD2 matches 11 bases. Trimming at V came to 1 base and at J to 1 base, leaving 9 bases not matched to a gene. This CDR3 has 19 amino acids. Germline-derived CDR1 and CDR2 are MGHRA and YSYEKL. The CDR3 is CASSQVLGLAGGSYNEQFF. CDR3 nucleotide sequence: TGCGCCAGCAGCCAAGTTCTTGGGCTAGCGGGAGGATCCTACAATGAGCAGTTCTTC.

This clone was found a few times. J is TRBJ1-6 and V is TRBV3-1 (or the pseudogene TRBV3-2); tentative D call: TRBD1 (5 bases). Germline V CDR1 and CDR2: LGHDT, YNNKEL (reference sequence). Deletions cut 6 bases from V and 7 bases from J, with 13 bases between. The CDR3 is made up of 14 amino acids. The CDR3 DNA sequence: TGTGCCAGCAGTCCCAGGGAAGGGAATTCACCCCTCCACTTT. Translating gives CASSPREGNSPLHF.

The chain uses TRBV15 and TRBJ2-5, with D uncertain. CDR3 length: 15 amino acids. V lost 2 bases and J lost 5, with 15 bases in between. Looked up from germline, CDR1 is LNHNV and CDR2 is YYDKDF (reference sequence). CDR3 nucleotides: TGTGCCACCAGCAGAAGAACAGTTATCGACGAGACCCAGTACTTC. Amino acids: CATSRRTVIDETQYF. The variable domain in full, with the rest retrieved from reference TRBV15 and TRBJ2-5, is DAMVIQNPRYQVTQFGKPVTLSCSQTLNHNVMYWYQQKSSQAPKLLFHYYDKDFNNEADTPDNFQSRRPNTSFCFLDIRSPGLGDTAMYLCATSRRTVIDETQYFGPGTRLLVL.

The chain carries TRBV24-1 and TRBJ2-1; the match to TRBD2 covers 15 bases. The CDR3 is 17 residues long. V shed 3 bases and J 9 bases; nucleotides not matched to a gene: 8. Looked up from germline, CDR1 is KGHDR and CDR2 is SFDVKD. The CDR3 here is CATSDRTSGRARGEQFF. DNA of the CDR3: TGTGCCACCAGTGATCGGACTAGCGGGAGGGCCAGGGGTGAGCAGTTCTTC.

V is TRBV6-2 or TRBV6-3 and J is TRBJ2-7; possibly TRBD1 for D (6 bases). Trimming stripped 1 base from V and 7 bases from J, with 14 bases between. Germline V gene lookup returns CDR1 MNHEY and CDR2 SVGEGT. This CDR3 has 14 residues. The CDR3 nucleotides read TGTGCCAGCAGTTACTTAAACTACAGGGTTGAGCAGTACTTC. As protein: CASSYLNYRVEQYF.

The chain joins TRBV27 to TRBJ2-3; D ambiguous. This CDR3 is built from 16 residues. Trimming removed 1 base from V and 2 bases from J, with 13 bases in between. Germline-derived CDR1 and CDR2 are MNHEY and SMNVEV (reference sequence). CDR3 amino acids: CASSLYGPKNTDTQYF. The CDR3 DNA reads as TGTGCCAGCAGTTTATACGGTCCAAAAAACACAGATACGCAGTATTTT.

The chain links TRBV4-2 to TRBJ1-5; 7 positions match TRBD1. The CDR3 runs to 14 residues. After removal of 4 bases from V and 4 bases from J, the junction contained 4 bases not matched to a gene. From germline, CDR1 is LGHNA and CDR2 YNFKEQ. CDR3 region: CASSPGTENQPQHF. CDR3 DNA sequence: TGTGCCAGCAGCCCCGGGACAGAAAATCAGCCCCAGCATTTT.